The text below deals with one TCR beta chain. The protocol was immunoSEQ multiplex PCR, while the TCRdb copy is restricted to in-frame clones and leaves out a portion. The sample lists approximately 2,000,000 clones; about 94% were seen once. CDR1 is MNHNY and CDR2 is SVGAGI in the germline V gene (reference sequence). CDR3 length: 16 residues. V dropped 2 bases and J dropped 0; count of bases not matched to a gene: 4. This sample was included in a study of shared clonotypes between healthy human individuals. In the naive CD8 group, cells lacked CD45RO and were positively selected for CCR7, so terminally differentiated effector memory CD45RA+ cells were left out. Adults of Caucasian background living in Nashville, Tennessee made up all donors.

This clonotype was obtained from a man younger than 30 in good health. Some clones in this sample may be carry-over from other donors' samples. The sequenced sample was naive CD8+ T cells from PBMCs. The rearrangement links TRBV6-6 to TRBJ2-1, with 7 nucleotides matching TRBD2. The CDR3 nucleotides are TGTGCCAGCAGTTACGGCCCTAGCGGCTCCTACAATGAGCAGTTCTTC. Translating it yields CASSYGPSGSYNEQFF.